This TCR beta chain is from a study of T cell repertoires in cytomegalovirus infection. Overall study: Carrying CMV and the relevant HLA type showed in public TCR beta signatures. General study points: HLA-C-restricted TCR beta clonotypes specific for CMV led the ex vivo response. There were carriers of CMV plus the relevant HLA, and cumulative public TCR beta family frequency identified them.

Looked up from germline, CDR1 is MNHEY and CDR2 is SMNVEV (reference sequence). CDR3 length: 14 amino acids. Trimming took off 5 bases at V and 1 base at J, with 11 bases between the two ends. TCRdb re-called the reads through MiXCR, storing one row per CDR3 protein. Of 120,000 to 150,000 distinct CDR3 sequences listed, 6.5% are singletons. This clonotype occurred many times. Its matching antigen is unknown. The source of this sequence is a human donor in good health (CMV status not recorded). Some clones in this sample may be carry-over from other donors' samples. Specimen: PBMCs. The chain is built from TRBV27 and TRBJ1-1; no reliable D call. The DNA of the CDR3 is TGTGCCAGCAGTAGAGCGGTAGGGAACACTGAAGCTTTCTTT. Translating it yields CASSRAVGNTEAFF.